Listed here are 16 T cell receptor beta chains from one sample, sequenced in a study of blood T cell repertoires in COVID-19. TCRdb keeps only in-frame clones here, not all; method: immunoSEQ multiplex PCR. The table shows 250,000 or so clones, with approximately 86% occurring only once. Sequencing was carried out using peripheral blood. Source of these receptors: a woman aged 55-69 years with active or convalescent COVID-19.

The rearrangement joins TRBV10-3 to TRBJ1-2, with TRBD1 matching 9 bases. J was trimmed by 3 bases and V by 9 bases; bases with no gene match: 14. The CDR3 is 16 amino acids. Germline V gene lookup returns CDR1 ENHRY and CDR2 SYGVKD. The DNA for the CDR3 is TGTGCCATTCTCGACACTTCACAGGGGGCGGACTATGGCTACACCTTC. Protein product: CAILDTSQGADYGYTF.

The gene calls are TRBV24-1 and TRBJ2-5; 14 bases agree with TRBD2. The CDR3 length is 17 residues. V was clipped by 3 bases and J by 5 bases; unmatched bases: 7. Germline CDR1 is KGHDR and CDR2 is SFDVKD. CDR3 bases: TGTGCCACCAGTGATCTGACTAGCGGGGGGGCCCAGGAGACCCAGTACTTC. It codes for CATSDLTSGGAQETQYF.

The CDR3 region is CASSLWDRGNSPLHF. CDR3 bases: TGCGCCAGCAGCCTCTGGGACAGGGGGAATTCACCCCTCCACTTT. The rearrangement uses TRBV5-1 and TRBJ1-6, with 11 bases aligning to TRBD1. J gave up 7 bases and V 4 bases, and 4 bases lay outside the gene matches. CDR1 and CDR2 (germline): SGHRS, YFSETQ. This CDR3 has 15 amino acids.

The chain is built from TRBV5-1 and TRBJ1-3; no clear D. Germline loops: CDR1 SGHRS, CDR2 YFSETQ. V lost 0 bases, J lost 3 bases, and 7 bases lay in between. The length of the CDR3 is 14 residues. The CDR3 loop reads CASSLDGVGNTIYF. CDR3 coding DNA: TGCGCCAGCAGCTTGGACGGAGTTGGAAACACCATATATTTT. Full variable domain (rest looked up from reference TRBV5-1 and TRBJ1-3): KAGVTQTPRYLIKTRGQQVTLSCSPISGHRSVSWYQQTPGQGLQFLFEYFSETQRNKGNFPGRFSGRQFSNSRSEMNVSTLELGDSALYLCASSLDGVGNTIYFGEGSWLTVV.

The gene calls are TRBV7-9 and TRBJ1-5; D remains ambiguous. Germline V CDR1 and CDR2: SEHNR, FQNEAQ (reference sequence). This CDR3 region has 12 residues. V lost 4 bases, J lost 5 bases, and 6 bases lay in between. CDR3 sequence reads: CASSYNDQPQHF. CDR3 nucleotides: TGTGCCAGCAGCTACAACGATCAGCCCCAGCATTTT.

The J gene is TRBJ2-2, the V gene TRBV12-5; TRBD1 aligns across 9 bases. V shed 7 bases, J shed 5 bases, and the junction held 8 bases outside the gene matches. Germline V CDR1 and CDR2: LGHNT, FRNRAP. There are 15 residues in the CDR3. CDR3 nucleotide sequence: TGTGCTAGTGCCCCGACAGGGGGATCGACCGGGGAGCTGTTTTTT. Its protein product is CASAPTGGSTGELFF.

The chain has TRBV10-3 and TRBJ2-5; 11 bases align to TRBD1. V was pared by 9 bases and J by 5 bases, with 5 bases of the junction left unmatched. CDR1 and CDR2 (germline): ENHRY, SYGVKD. The CDR3 consists of 13 residues. The CDR3 DNA reads TGTGCCATTGGGACAGGGGGAGATGAGACCCAGTACTTC. This codes for CAIGTGGDETQYF.

The rearrangement uses TRBV5-1 and TRBJ2-5, with 9 positions matching TRBD1. Per the germline V gene, CDR1 is SGHRS and CDR2 is YFSETQ. The CDR3 is 15 residues long. Losses at the gene ends were 2 bases for V and 6 bases for J; bases not matched to a gene: 8. The CDR3 sequence is CASSFGTGKKKTQYF. The CDR3, as DNA: TGCGCCAGCAGCTTCGGGACAGGGAAGAAAAAGACCCAGTACTTC.

The CDR3 DNA sequence: TGTGCCAGCTCATCAATGAACACTGAAGCTTTCTTT. Translating it yields CASSSMNTEAFF. The J gene is TRBJ1-1, the V gene TRBV18; D gene unclear. The CDR3 extends over 12 amino acids. Trimming took 5 bases from V and 0 from J, leaving 4 bases between them. Per germline, CDR1 KGHSH and CDR2 LQKENI.

The chain recombines TRBV5-1 with TRBJ2-1, with D possibly matching TRBD2 (5 bases). The V gene lost 6 bases and the J gene lost 2 bases, with 18 bases spanning the gap. This CDR3 region has 16 residues. The germline V gene encodes CDR1 SGHRS and CDR2 YFSETQ. CDR3 in amino acids: CASNVVGGSAYNEQFF. The CDR3 coding sequence is TGCGCCAGCAACGTGGTGGGCGGGTCCGCCTACAATGAGCAGTTCTTC.

This chain links TRBV27 with TRBJ1-2; D is perhaps TRBD1 (6 bases). V lost 4 bases to trimming and J lost 2 bases, with 11 bases between them. This CDR3 spans 14 amino acids. Germline V gives CDR1 MNHEY, CDR2 SMNVEV (reference sequence). This CDR3 reads CASSSTGVNYGYTF. CDR3 nucleotides: TGTGCCAGCAGTTCGACAGGTGTCAACTATGGCTACACCTTC.

The chain has TRBV28 and TRBJ1-5; 8 bases are shared with TRBD1. The CDR3 runs 15 residues. With 6 bases clipped from V and 4 bases from J, the junction kept 8 bases outside the gene matches. Germline loops: CDR1 MDHEN, CDR2 SYDVKM. In nucleotides, the CDR3 is TGTGCCAGCAGCCCCGGGACAGGAGGGAATCAGCCCCAGCATTTT. Its translation: CASSPGTGGNQPQHF.

Here the CDR3 reads CASSIGGRQGGQPQHF. CDR3 DNA: TGTGCCAGTAGTATAGGAGGTAGGCAGGGTGGACAGCCCCAGCATTTT. The V and J genes are TRBV19 and TRBJ1-5, with D maybe TRBD1 (5 bases). Germline lookup yields CDR1 LNHDA and CDR2 SQIVND (reference sequence). The CDR3 is 16 amino acids. The ends were cut back, 1 base at V and 7 bases at J, with 17 bases in the middle.

Only a few counts were recorded for this clone. This chain links TRBV9 with TRBJ2-3; D may be TRBD2 (5 bases). The V end was cut by 2 bases, the J end by 3 bases, with 10 bases between. The CDR3 covers 14 residues. Germline assignment: CDR1 SGDLS and CDR2 YYNGEE. The chain's CDR3 is CASSVTRVTDTQYF. In DNA, the CDR3 is TGTGCCAGCAGCGTCACTAGAGTAACAGATACGCAGTATTTT.

The genes are TRBV2 and TRBJ1-4, with D unclear. The germline V gene has CDR1 SNHLY and CDR2 FYNNEI. The V and J ends lost 6 bases and 7 bases respectively, with 12 bases between them. The CDR3 loop spans 13 amino acids. The DNA of the CDR3 is TGTGCCAGCAGCTATAATCGCGCTGAAAAACTGTTTTTT. Its protein is CASSYNRAEKLFF. Full variable domain (missing parts from reference TRBV2 and TRBJ1-4): EPEVTQTPSHQVTQMGQEVILRCVPISNHLYFYWYRQILGQKVEFLVSFYNNEISEKSEIFDDQFSVERPDGSNFTLKIRSTKLEDSAMYFCASSYNRAEKLFFGSGTQLSVL.

This rearrangement joins TRBV3-1 (or the pseudogene TRBV3-2) to TRBJ1-5, with D possibly being TRBD1 (6 bases). The CDR3 covers 15 residues. CDR1 and CDR2 from the germline V gene are LGHDT and YNNKEL (reference sequence). V shed 0 bases and J shed 4 bases, with 10 bases lying between them. CDR3 sequence: CASSQDPGANQPQHF. Here the CDR3 DNA reads TGTGCCAGCAGCCAAGATCCAGGGGCAAATCAGCCCCAGCATTTT.